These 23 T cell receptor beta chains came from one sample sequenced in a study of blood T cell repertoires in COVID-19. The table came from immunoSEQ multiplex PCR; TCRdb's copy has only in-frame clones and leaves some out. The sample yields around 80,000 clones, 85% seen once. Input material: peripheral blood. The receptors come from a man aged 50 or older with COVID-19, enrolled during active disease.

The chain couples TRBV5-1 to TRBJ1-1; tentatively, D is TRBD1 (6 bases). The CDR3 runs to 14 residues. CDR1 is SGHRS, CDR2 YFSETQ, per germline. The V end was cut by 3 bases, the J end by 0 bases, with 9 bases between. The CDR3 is CASSSRDMNTEAFF. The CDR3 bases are TGCGCCAGCAGCTCCCGGGACATGAACACTGAAGCTTTCTTT.

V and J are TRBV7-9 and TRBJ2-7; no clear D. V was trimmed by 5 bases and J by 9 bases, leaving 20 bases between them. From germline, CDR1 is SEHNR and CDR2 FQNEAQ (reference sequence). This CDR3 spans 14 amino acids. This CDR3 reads CASSTPETWSGQYF. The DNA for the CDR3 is TGTGCCAGCAGCACCCCGGAGACGTGGTCCGGGCAGTACTTC. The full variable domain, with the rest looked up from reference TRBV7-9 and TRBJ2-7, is DTGVSQNPRHKITKRGQNVTFRCDPISEHNRLYWYRQTLGQGPEFLTYFQNEAQLEKSRLLSDRFSAERPKGSFSTLEIQRTEQGDSAMYLCASSTPETWSGQYFGPGTRLTVT.

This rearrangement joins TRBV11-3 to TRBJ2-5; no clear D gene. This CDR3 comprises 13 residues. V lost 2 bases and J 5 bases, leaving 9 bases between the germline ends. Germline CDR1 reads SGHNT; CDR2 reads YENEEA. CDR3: CASSLNHGETQYF. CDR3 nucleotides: TGTGCCAGCAGCTTAAATCACGGGGAGACCCAGTACTTC. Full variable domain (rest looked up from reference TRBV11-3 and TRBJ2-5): EAGVVQSPRYKIIEKKQPVAFWCNPISGHNTLYWYLQNLGQGPELLIRYENEEAVDDSQLPKDRFSAERLKGVDSTLKIQPAELGDSAVYLCASSLNHGETQYFGPGTRLLVL.

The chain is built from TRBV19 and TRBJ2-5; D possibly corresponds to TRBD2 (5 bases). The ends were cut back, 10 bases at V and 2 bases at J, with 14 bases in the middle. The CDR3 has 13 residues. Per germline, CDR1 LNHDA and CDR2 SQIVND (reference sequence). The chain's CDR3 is CATSSLSQETQYF. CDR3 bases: TGTGCCACCTCTAGCTTGTCGCAAGAGACCCAGTACTTC.

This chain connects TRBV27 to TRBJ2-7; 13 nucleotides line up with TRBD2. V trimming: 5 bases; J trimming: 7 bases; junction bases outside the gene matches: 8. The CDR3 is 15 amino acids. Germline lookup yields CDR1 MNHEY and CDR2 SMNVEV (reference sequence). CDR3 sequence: CASSPRTSGSGEQYF. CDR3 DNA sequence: TGTGCCAGCAGTCCCCGGACTAGCGGGAGTGGTGAGCAGTACTTC.

CDR3 nucleotide sequence: TGTGCCTGGAGTTCCGCGTCGGGCGGGCCGGGCGAGCAGTACTTC. Encoded protein: CAWSSASGGPGEQYF. The chain uses TRBV30 and TRBJ2-7; D may be TRBD2 (5 bases). Per germline, CDR1 GTSNPN and CDR2 SVGIG (reference sequence). This CDR3 comprises 15 residues. V gave up 2 bases and J gave up 6 bases, with 20 bases separating them.

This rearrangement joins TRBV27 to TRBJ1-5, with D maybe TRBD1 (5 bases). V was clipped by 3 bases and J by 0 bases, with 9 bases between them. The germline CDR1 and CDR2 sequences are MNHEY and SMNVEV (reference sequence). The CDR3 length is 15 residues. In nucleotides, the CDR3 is TGTGCCAGCAGTTTTGCAGGGAATAGCAATCAGCCCCAGCATTTT. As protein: CASSFAGNSNQPQHF.

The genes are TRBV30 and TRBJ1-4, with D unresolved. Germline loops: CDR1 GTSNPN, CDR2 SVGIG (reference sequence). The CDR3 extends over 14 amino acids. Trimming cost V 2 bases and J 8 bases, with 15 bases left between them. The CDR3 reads CAWSWGTRGEKLFF. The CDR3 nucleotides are TGTGCCTGGAGTTGGGGAACCCGAGGGGAAAAACTGTTTTTT.

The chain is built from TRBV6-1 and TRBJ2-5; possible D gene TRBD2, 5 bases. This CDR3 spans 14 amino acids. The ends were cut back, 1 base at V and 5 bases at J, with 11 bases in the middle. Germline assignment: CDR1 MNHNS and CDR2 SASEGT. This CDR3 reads CASSEGRRGETQYF. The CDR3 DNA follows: TGTGCCAGCAGTGAAGGACGCCGAGGGGAGACCCAGTACTTC.

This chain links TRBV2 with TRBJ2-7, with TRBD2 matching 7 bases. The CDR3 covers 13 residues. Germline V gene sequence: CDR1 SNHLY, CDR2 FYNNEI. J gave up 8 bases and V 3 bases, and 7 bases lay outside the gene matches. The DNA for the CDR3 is TGTGCCAGCAGTGAGTACCCGGGGGGAAAGCAGTACTTC. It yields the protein CASSEYPGGKQYF.

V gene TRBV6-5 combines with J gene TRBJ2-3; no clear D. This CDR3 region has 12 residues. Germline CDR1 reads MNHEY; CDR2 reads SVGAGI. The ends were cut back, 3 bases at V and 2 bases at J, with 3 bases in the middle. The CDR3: CASSYLTDTQYF. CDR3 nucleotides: TGTGCCAGCAGTTATCTCACAGATACGCAGTATTTT.

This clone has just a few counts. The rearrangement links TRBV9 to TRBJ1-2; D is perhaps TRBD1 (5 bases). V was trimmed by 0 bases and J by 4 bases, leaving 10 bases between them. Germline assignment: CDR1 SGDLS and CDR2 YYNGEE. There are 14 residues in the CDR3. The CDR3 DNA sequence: TGTGCCAGCAGCGTAGAGGGCAGGGCCTATGGCTACACCTTC. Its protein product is CASSVEGRAYGYTF.

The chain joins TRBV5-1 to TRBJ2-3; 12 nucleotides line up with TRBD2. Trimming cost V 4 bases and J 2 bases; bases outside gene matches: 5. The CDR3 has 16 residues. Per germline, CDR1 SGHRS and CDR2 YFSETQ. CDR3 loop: CASSPGLAGTTDTQYF. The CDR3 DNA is TGCGCCAGCAGCCCTGGACTAGCGGGAACCACAGATACGCAGTATTTT.

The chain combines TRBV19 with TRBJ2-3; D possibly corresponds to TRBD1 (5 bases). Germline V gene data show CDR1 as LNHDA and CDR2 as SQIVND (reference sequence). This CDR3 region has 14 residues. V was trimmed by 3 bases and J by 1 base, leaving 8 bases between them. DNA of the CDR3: TGTGCCAGTAGTATCATCAGGGGCACAGATACGCAGTATTTT. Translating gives CASSIIRGTDTQYF.

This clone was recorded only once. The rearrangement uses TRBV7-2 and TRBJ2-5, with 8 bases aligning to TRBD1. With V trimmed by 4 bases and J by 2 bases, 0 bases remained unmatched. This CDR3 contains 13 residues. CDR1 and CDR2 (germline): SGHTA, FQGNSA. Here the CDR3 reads CASSWDRQETQYF. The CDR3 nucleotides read TGTGCCAGCAGCTGGGACAGGCAAGAGACCCAGTACTTC.

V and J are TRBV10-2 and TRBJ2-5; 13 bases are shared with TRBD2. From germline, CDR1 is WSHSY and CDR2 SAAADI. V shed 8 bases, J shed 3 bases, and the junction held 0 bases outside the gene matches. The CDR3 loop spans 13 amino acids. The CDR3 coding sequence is TGCGCCAGCGGACTAGCGGGAGAAGAGACCCAGTACTTC. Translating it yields CASGLAGEETQYF.

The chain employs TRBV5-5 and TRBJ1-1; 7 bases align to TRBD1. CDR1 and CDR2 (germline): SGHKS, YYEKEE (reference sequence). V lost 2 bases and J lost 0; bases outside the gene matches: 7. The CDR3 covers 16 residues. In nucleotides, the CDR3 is TGTGCCAGCAGCTTAAGGGACAGCTCGTTGAACACTGAAGCTTTCTTT. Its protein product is CASSLRDSSLNTEAFF.

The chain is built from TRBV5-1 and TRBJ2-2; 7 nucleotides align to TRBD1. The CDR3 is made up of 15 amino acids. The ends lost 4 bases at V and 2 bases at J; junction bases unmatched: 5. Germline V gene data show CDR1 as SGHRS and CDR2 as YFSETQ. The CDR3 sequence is CASSPDRANTGELFF. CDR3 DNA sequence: TGCGCCAGCAGCCCTGACAGGGCCAACACCGGGGAGCTGTTTTTT.

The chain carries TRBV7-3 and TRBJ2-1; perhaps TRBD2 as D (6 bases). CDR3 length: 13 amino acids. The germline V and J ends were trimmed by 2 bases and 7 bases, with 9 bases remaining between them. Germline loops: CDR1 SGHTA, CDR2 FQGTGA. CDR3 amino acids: CASSLGGWNEQFF. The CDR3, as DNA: TGTGCCAGCAGCTTAGGGGGGTGGAATGAGCAGTTCTTC.

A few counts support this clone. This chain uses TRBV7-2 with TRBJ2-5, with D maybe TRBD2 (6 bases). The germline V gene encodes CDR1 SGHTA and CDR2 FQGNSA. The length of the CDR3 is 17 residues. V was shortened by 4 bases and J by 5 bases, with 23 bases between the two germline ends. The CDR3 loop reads CASSSFPRGPGGETQYF. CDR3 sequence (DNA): TGTGCCAGCAGCTCCTTCCCGCGCGGACCTGGGGGGGAGACCCAGTACTTC. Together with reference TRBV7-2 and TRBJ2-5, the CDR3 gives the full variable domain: GAGVSQSPSNKVTEKGKDVELRCDPISGHTALYWYRQSLGQGLEFLIYFQGNSAPDKSGLPSDRFSAERTGGSVSTLTIQRTQQEDSAVYLCASSSFPRGPGGETQYFGPGTRLLVL.

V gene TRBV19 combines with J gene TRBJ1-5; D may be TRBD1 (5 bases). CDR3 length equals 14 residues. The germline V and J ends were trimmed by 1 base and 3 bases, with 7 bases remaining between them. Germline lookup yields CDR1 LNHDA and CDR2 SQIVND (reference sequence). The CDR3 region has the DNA TGTGCCAGTAGTATAGCAGGGATCAATCAGCCCCAGCATTTT. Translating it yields CASSIAGINQPQHF. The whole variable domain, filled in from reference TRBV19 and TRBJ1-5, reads DGGITQSPKYLFRKEGQNVTLSCEQNLNHDAMYWYRQDPGQGLRLIYYSQIVNDFQKGDIAEGYSVSREKKESFPLTVTSAQKNPTAFYLCASSIAGINQPQHFGDGTRLSIL.

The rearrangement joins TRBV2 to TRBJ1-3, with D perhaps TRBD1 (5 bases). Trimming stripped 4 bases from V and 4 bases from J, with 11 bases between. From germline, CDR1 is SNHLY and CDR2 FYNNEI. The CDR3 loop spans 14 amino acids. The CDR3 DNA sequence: TGTGCCAGCAGTGCAGGGCGGACGGGAAACACCATATATTTT. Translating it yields CASSAGRTGNTIYF.

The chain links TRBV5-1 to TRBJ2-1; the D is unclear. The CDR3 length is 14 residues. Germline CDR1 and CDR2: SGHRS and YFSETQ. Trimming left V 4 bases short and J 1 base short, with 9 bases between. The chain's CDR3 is CASSITVSYNEQFF. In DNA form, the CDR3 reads TGCGCCAGCAGCATAACGGTTTCCTACAATGAGCAGTTCTTC.